The rows below give T cell receptor beta chains drawn from one sample of a study of radiation and T cells in renal cell carcinoma. Profiled with immunoSEQ multiplex PCR; TCRdb holds only in-frame clones, not every one. In the table there are around 130,000 clones, around 89% of which are singletons. The source was blood, collected from a patient whose treatment included radiotherapy and nephrectomy. The receptors stem from a woman aged 70-85 years with renal cell carcinoma. Both conserved end residues are part of each CDR3. The order of the fields is D gene, clone size, J gene, V gene, CDR3 DNA, CDR3 protein. The D gene is left open where the match is weak. For some rows the clone size is stated as once, few or many, or as a class when expanded; others skip it.

-	-	TRBJ2-5	TRBV11-2	TGTGCCAGCAGCTTCGGGCGGGCCGGGGAGACCCAGTACTTC	CASSFGRAGETQYF
TRBD2	-	TRBJ2-1	TRBV27	TGTGCCAGTACAGGGACTAGCGGGTCCAATGAGCAGTTCTTC	CASTGTSGSNEQFF
-	-	TRBJ1-1	TRBV25-1	TGTGCCAGCAGCAAAGAAGGCAGACTATTCACTGAAGCTTTCTTT	CASSKEGRLFTEAFF
-	few	TRBJ1-1	TRBV18	TGTGCCAGCTCACCAAAGTGGGGGGCGGACACTGAAGCTTTCTTT	CASSPKWGADTEAFF
-	-	TRBJ2-3	TRBV19	TGTGCCAGTAGGATCACAGATACGCAGTATTTT	CASRITDTQYF
-	-	TRBJ1-1	TRBV5-5	TGTGCCAGCAGCCCGTACGGGACGGACACTGAAGCTTTCTTT	CASSPYGTDTEAFF
TRBD2	-	TRBJ2-5	TRBV27	TGTGCCAGCAGACTAGCGGGGGGGCAAGAGACCCAGTACTTC	CASRLAGGQETQYF
TRBD1	-	TRBJ1-4	TRBV15	TGTGCCACCAGCAGCCCGACAGGGTTAGATGAAAAACTGTTTTTT	CATSSPTGLDEKLFF
-	-	TRBJ2-7	TRBV9	TGTGCCAGCAGCTCTTCCAGGGGAGATTCCGAGCAGTACTTC	CASSSSRGDSEQYF
-	-	TRBJ1-1	TRBV6-1	TGTGCCAGCACTGGGTTTATGAACACTGAAGCTTTCTTT	CASTGFMNTEAFF
-	-	TRBJ1-1	TRBV15	TGTGCCACCAGCCCAGGAGGGTTCACTGAAGCTTTCTTT	CATSPGGFTEAFF
-	few	TRBJ1-1	TRBV28	TGTGCCAGCAGTTTAATGGGGAACACTGAAGCTTTCTTT	CASSLMGNTEAFF
-	-	TRBJ2-5	TRBV2	TGTGCCAGCAGTGAAATTTTACGAGTTGGCCAGTACTTC	CASSEILRVGQYF
-	once	TRBJ1-4	TRBV5-1	TGCGCCAGCAGCTTGGGTGGAGGCAGGGAAAAACTGTTTTTT	CASSLGGGREKLFF
TRBD2	-	TRBJ2-2	TRBV5-4	TGTGCCAGCAGCTTGGGGGTAGCGGGGGTTCCAGGCGGGGAGCTGTTTTTT	CASSLGVAGVPGGELFF
TRBD1	-	TRBJ1-6	TRBV27	TGTGCCAGCAGTTCAAACAGGGGTGGTAATTCACCCCTCCACTTT	CASSSNRGGNSPLHF
TRBD2	-	TRBJ2-5	TRBV7-9	TGTGCCAGCAGCCTAGCGGGGGGAGGAGAGACCCAGTACTTC	CASSLAGGGETQYF
-	-	TRBJ2-1	TRBV4-3	TGCGCCAGCAGCCAAGAGGGACGGGGAAGCTCCTACAATGAGCAGTTCTTC	CASSQEGRGSSYNEQFF
TRBD1	-	TRBJ1-1	TRBV4-1	TGCGCCAGCAGCCAAGAGCCCAGGGGGCTCCTCATGAACACTGAAGCTTTCTTT	CASSQEPRGLLMNTEAFF
-	-	TRBJ1-1	TRBV7-2	TGTGCCAGCATCTCGCGGGGCGACACTGAAGCTTTCTTT	CASISRGDTEAFF
-	-	TRBJ1-2	TRBV7-9	TGTGCCAGCAGCTTAGGCCCCACTGGCTACACCTTC	CASSLGPTGYTF
-	-	TRBJ1-1	TRBV4-2	TGTGCCAGCAGCCAAGACGGAACCAGGAACACTGAAGCTTTCTTT	CASSQDGTRNTEAFF
-	-	TRBJ1-5	TRBV7-2	TGTGCCAGCAGCTTAGGGGCAGATCAGCCCCAGCATTTT	CASSLGADQPQHF
TRBD1	-	TRBJ2-2	TRBV19	TGTGCCAGTAGTATGCTCCGCAGACAGGGGGAAAAAACCGGGGAGCTGTTTTTT	CASSMLRRQGEKTGELFF
TRBD1	-	TRBJ1-2	TRBV5-4	TGTGCCAGCAGCCTTCCGGGACAGCAGATTCGAGGCTACACCTTC	CASSLPGQQIRGYTF
TRBD1	-	TRBJ1-2	TRBV5-5	TGTGCCAGCAGCTTGGACACGACAGGGCCTTGGGGCTACACCTTC	CASSLDTTGPWGYTF
-	-	TRBJ1-2	TRBV5-4	TGTGCCAGCGGTAGGGAAAACTATGGCTACACCTTC	CASGRENYGYTF
-	-	TRBJ1-6	TRBV28	TGTGCCACCCAAAAGGGGGGCCCTAATTCACCCCTCCACTTT	CATQKGGPNSPLHF